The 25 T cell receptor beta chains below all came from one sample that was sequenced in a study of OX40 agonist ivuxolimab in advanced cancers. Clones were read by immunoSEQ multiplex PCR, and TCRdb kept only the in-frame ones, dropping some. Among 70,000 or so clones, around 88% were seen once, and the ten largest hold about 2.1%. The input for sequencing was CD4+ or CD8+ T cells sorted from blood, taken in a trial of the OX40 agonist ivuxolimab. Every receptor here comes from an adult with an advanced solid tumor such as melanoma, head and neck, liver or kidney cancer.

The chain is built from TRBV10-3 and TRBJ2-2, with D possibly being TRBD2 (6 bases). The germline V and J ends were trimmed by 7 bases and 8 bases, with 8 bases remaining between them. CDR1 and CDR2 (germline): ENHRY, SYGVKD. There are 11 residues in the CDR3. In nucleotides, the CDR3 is TGTGCCATCACAAGCGGGGGGGAGCTGTTTTTT. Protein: CAITSGGELFF.

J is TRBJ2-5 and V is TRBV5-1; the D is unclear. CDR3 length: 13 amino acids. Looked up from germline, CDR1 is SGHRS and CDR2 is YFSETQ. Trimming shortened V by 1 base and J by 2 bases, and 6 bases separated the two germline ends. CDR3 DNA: TGCGCCAGCAGCTTGCCCCAGCAAGAGACCCAGTACTTC. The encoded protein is CASSLPQQETQYF. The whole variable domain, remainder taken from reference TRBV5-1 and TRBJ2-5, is KAGVTQTPRYLIKTRGQQVTLSCSPISGHRSVSWYQQTPGQGLQFLFEYFSETQRNKGNFPGRFSGRQFSNSRSEMNVSTLELGDSALYLCASSLPQQETQYFGPGTRLLVL.

CDR3 region: CTAKGVEEKLFF. For the CDR3, the DNA is TGCACTGCCAAGGGAGTCGAAGAAAAACTGTTTTTT. The rearrangement uses TRBV29-1 and TRBJ1-4; the D is unclear. Germline V gives CDR1 SQVTM, CDR2 ANQGSEA. The CDR3 runs to 12 residues. Together with reference TRBV29-1 and TRBJ1-4, the CDR3 gives the full variable domain: SAVISQKPSRDICQRGTSLTIQCQVDSQVTMMFWYRQQPGQSLTLIATANQGSEATYESGFVIDKFPISRPNLTFSTLTVSNMSPEDSSIYLCTAKGVEEKLFFGSGTQLSVL.

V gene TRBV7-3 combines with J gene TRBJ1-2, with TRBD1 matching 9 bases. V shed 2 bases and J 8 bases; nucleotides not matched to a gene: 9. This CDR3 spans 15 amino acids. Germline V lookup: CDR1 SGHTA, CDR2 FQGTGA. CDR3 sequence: CASSLQGQGLSGYTF. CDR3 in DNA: TGTGCCAGCAGCTTACAGGGACAGGGCCTTTCCGGCTACACCTTC.

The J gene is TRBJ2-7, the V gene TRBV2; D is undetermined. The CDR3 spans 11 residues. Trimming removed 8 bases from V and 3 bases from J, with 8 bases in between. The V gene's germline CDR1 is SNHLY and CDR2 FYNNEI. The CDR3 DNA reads TGTGCCAGCCTCATCCTCTACGAGCAGTACTTC. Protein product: CASLILYEQYF.

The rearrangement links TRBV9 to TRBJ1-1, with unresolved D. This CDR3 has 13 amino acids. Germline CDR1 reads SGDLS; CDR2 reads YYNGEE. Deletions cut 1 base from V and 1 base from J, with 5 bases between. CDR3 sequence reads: CASSVQENTEAFF. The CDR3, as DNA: TGTGCCAGCAGCGTACAGGAGAACACTGAAGCTTTCTTT.

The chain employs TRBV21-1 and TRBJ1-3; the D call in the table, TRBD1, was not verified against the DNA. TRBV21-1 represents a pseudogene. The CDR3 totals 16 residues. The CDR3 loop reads CASSRAGRRSGNTIYF. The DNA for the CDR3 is TGTGCCAGCAGCAGGGCAGGGCGCCGCTCTGGAAACACCATATATTTT.

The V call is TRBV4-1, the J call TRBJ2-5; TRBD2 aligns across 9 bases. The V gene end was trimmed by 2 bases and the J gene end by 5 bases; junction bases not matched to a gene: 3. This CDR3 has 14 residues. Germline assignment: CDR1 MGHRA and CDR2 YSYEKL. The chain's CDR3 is CASSQLAGEETQYF. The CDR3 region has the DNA TGCGCCAGCAGCCAATTAGCGGGGGAGGAGACCCAGTACTTC.

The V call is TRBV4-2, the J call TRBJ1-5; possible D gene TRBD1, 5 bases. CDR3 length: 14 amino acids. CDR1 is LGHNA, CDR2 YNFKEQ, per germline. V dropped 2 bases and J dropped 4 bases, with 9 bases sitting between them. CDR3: CASSQFQGNQPQHF. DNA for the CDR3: TGTGCCAGCAGCCAATTTCAGGGTAATCAGCCCCAGCATTTT.

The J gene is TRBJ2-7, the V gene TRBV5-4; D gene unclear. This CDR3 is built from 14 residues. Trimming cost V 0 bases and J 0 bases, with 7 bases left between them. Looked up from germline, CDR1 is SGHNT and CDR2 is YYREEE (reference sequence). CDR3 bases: TGTGCCAGCAGCTTGGTCGGCGGCTCCTACGAGCAGTACTTC. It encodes CASSLVGGSYEQYF.

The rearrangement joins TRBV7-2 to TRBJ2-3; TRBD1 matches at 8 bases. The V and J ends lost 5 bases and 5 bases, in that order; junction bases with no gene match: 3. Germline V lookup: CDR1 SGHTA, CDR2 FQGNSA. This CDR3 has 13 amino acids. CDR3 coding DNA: TGTGCCAGCAGCGCACAGGGGGGAGATACGCAGTATTTT. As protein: CASSAQGGDTQYF.

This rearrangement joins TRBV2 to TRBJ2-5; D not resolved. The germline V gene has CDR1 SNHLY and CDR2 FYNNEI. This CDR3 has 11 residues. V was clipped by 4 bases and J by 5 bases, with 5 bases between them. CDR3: CASSVKETQYF. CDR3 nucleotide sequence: TGTGCCAGCAGTGTAAAGGAGACCCAGTACTTC.

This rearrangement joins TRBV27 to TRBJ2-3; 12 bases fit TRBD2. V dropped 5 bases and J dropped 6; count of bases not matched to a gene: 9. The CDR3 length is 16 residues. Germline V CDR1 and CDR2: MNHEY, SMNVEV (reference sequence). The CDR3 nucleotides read TGTGCCAGCAGTCCAAGGCTAGCGGGGGGGCATGATACGCAGTATTTT. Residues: CASSPRLAGGHDTQYF.

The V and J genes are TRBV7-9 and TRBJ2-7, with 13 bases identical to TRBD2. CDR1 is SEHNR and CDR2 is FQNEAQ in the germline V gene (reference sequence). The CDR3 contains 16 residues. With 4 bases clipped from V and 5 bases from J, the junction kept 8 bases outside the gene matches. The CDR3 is CASSSRTSGSPDEQYF. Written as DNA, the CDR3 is TGTGCCAGCAGCTCCCGGACTAGCGGGAGTCCCGACGAGCAGTACTTC.

In DNA, the CDR3 is TGCGCCAGCAGCCACGAGCCGGGACCCATTTCCGGCTACACCTTC. This encodes CASSHEPGPISGYTF. The chain links TRBV4-1 to TRBJ1-2, with a tentative D call TRBD1 (5 bases). CDR1 and CDR2 (germline): MGHRA, YSYEKL. V was cut by 3 bases and J by 8 bases, with 19 bases left in between. This CDR3 region has 15 residues.

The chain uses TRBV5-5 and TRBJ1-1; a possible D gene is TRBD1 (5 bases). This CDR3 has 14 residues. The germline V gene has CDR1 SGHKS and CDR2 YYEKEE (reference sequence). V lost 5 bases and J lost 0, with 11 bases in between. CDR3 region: CASRRTGLNTEAFF. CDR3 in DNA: TGTGCCAGCAGACGTACAGGTCTGAACACTGAAGCTTTCTTT.

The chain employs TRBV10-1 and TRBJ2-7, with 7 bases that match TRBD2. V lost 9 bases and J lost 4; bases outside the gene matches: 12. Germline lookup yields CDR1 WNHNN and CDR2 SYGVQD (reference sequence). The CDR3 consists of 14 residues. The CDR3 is CASSAGTSGYEQYF. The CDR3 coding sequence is TGCGCCAGTTCAGCGGGAACGAGTGGGTACGAGCAGTACTTC.

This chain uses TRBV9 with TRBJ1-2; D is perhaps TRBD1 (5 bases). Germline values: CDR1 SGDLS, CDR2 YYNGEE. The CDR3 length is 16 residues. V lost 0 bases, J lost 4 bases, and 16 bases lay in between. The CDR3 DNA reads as TGTGCCAGCAGCGTAGGCCCTGACAGCTTCGGCTATGGCTACACCTTC. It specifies CASSVGPDSFGYGYTF.

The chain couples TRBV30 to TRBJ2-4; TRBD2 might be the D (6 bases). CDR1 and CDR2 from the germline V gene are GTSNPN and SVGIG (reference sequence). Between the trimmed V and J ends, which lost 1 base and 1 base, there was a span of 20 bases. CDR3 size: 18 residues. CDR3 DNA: TGTGCCTGGAGTGCGTCCCGGGACTTTTTTGGGGCCAAAAACATTCAGTACTTC. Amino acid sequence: CAWSASRDFFGAKNIQYF.

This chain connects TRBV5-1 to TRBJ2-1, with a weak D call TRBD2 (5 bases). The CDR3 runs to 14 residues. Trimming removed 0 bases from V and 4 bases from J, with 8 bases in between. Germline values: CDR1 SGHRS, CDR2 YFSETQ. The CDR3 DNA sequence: TGCGCCAGCAGCTTGGCGGGATCGTACAATGAGCAGTTCTTC. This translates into CASSLAGSYNEQFF.

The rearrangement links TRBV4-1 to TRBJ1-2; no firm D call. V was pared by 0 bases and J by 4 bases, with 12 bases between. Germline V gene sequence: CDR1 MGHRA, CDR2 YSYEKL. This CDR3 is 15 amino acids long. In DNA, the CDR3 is TGCGCCAGCAGCCAAGATAGCGCAGGAACCTATGGCTACACCTTC. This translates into CASSQDSAGTYGYTF.

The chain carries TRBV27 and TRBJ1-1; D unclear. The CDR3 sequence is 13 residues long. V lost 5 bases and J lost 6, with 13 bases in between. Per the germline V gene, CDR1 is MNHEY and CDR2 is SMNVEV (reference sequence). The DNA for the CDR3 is TGTGCCAGCAGTACTAGGCCGGGTGCTGAAGCTTTCTTT. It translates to CASSTRPGAEAFF.

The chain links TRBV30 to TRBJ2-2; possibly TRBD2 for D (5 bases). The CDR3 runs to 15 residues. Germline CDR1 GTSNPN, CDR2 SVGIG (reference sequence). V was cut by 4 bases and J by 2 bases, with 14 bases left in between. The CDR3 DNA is TGTGCCTGGAATGGGTTCGGGGTAAACACCGGGGAGCTGTTTTTT. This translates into CAWNGFGVNTGELFF.

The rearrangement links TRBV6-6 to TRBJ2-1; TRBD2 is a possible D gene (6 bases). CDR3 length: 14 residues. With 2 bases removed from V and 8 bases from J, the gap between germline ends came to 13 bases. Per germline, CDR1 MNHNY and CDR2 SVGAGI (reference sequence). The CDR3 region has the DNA TGTGCCAGCAGTTACCCGGGAGCGCAAGATGAGCAGTTCTTC. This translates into CASSYPGAQDEQFF.

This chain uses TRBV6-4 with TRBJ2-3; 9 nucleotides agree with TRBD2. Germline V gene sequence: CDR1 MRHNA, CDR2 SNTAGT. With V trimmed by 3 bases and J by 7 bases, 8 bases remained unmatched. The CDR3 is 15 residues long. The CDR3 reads CASSDGRGGENTQYF. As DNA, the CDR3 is TGTGCCAGCAGTGATGGGCGGGGGGGCGAAAATACGCAGTATTTT.